This TCR beta chain is drawn from a study of memory CD4+ T cells and cytomegalovirus serostatus. Germline V lookup: CDR1 SGHTA, CDR2 FQGNSA. Trimming took 5 bases from V and 7 from J, leaving 9 bases between them. The CDR3 is 12 amino acids. Single viable CD3+CD4+CD8-CD45RO+ cells were sorted as the memory CD4+ T cells. TCRdb keeps only in-frame clones here, not all; method: immunoSEQ multiplex PCR. The sample yields 50,000 to 65,000 clones, about four fifths seen once. Material for sequencing was memory CD4+ T cells from blood. The clonotype comes from an adult in good health and CMV-seropositive. The chain joins TRBV7-2 to TRBJ1-3; D gene unclear. The CDR3 protein is CASSTSPNTIYF. The CDR3 nucleotides read TGTGCCAGCAGCACCTCACCCAACACCATATATTTT.